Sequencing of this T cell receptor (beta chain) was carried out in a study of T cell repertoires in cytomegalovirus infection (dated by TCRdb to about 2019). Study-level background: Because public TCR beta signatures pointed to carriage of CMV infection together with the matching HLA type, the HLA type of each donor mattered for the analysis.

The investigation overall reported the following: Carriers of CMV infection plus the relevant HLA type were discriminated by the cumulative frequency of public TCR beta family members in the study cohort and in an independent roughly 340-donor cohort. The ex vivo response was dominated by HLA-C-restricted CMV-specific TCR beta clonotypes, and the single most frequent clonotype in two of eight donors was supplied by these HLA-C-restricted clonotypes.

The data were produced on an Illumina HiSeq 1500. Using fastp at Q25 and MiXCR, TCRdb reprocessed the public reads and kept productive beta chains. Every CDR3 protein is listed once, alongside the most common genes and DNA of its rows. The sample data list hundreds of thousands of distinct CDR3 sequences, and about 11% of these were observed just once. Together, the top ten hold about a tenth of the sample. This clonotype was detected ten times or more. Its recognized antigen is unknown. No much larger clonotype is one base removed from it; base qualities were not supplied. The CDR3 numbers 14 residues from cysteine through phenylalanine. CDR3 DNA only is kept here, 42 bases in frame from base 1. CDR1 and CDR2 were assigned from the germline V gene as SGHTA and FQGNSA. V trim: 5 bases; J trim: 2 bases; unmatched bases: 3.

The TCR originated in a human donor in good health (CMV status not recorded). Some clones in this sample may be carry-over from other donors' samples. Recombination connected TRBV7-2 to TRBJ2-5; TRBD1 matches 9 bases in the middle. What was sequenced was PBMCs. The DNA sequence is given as TGTGCCAGCAGCCGAGGGACAGGGCAAGAGACCCAGTACTTC. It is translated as CASSRGTGQETQYF.